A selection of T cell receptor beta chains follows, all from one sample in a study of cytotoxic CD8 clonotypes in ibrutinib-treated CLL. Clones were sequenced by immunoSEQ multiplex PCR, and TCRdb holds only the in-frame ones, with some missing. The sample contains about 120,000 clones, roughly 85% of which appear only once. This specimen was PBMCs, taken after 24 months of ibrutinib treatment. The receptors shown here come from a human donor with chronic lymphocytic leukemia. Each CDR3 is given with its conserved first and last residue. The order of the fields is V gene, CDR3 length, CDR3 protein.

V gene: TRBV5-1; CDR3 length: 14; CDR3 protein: CASRPSSSDQPQHF
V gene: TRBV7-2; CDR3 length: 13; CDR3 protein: CASSSAGAMGYTF
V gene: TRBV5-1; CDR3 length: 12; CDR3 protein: CASSLTTDTQYF
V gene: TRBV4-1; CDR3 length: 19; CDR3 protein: CASSQEEGLAKSSYNEQFF
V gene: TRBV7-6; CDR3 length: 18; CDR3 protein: CASSLGGRGQVFRNEQFF
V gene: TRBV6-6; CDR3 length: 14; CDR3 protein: CASSQTGVRGEQYF
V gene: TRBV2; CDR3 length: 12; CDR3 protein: CASGQGGEKLFF
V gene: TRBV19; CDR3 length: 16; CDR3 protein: CASTLTGTGRTGELFF
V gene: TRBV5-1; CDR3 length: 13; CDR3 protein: CASSPEGYQPQHF
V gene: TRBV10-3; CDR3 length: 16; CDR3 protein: CAISASGGSNTGELFF
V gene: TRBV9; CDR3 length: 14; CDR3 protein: CASSVVGSTDTQYF
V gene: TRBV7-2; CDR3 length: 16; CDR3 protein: CASSPGGSAMNTEAFF
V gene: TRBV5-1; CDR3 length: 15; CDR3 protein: CASSLTGTGVSGYTF
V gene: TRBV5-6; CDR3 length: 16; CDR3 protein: CASSLNFGQGHEKLFF
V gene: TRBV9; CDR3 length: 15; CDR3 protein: CASSIGTSGGNEQFF
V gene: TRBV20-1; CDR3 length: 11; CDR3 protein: CSAGGQGGYTF
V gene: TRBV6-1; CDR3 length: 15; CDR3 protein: CASREGGAGANVLTF
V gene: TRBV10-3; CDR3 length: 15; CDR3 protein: CAISELFPGDSPLHF
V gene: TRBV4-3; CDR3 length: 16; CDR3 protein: CASSQDWGGNNQPQHF
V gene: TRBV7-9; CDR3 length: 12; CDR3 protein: CASLGITDTQYF
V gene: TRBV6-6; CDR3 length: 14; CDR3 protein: CASSYEFGANVLTF
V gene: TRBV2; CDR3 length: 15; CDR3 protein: CASSGLTGGDQPQHF